Below are 31 T cell receptor beta chains sequenced from a single sample in a study of early T cells in non-severe SARS-CoV-2 infection. From the 5' RACE reads, TCRdb called clonotypes with MiXCR, one entry per CDR3 protein. The table lists roughly 99,000 distinct CDR3 sequences, around 10% of them singletons, with about 7.6% in the top ten. Sequencing was performed on whole blood. These receptor sequences come from an adult who was a healthcare worker with PCR-confirmed SARS-CoV-2 infection or an uninfected control (not recorded which).

This clonotype occurred a few times. The chain carries TRBV7-9 and TRBJ1-6, with a weak D call TRBD1 (6 bases). The CDR3 sequence is 15 residues long. Germline values: CDR1 SEHNR, CDR2 FQNEAQ (reference sequence). Trimming took off 1 base at V and 8 bases at J, with 12 bases between the two ends. CDR3 loop: CASSLVGGADSPLHF. CDR3 in DNA: TGTGCCAGCAGCTTAGTTGGGGGCGCCGATTCACCCCTCCACTTT.

The V gene is TRBV20-1, the J gene TRBJ1-1; TRBD1 is a possible D gene (5 bases). The CDR3 spans 13 residues. V was trimmed by 6 bases and J by 5 bases, leaving 16 bases between them. Germline V CDR1 and CDR2: DFQATT, SNEGSKA (reference sequence). CDR3 nucleotides: TGCAGTGCCCCAGGGATGGGAGAGACTGAAGCTTTCTTT. Translated: CSAPGMGETEAFF.

Ten or more counts support this clonotype. The CDR3 bases are TGCAGTGCTAGTGACCAGAGGGCCTTTAATCAGCCCCAGCATTTT. This codes for CSASDQRAFNQPQHF. The chain couples TRBV20-1 to TRBJ1-5; D is unresolved. Germline V lookup: CDR1 DFQATT, CDR2 SNEGSKA (reference sequence). V lost 3 bases, J lost 4 bases, and 16 bases lay in between. The CDR3 totals 15 residues.

This clonotype was picked up many times. This chain connects TRBV7-2 to TRBJ1-1; D gene unclear. The CDR3 runs to 12 residues. V lost 4 bases and J 3 bases, leaving 6 bases between the germline ends. CDR1 is SGHTA and CDR2 is FQGNSA in the germline V gene. The CDR3 region has the DNA TGTGCCAGCAGCTATGGGGACACTGAAGCTTTCTTT. This encodes CASSYGDTEAFF. The whole variable domain, filled in from reference TRBV7-2 and TRBJ1-1, reads GAGVSQSPSNKVTEKGKDVELRCDPISGHTALYWYRQSLGQGLEFLIYFQGNSAPDKSGLPSDRFSAERTGGSVSTLTIQRTQQEDSAVYLCASSYGDTEAFFGQGTRLTVV.

This clonotype was detected only a few times. This chain uses TRBV5-1 with TRBJ2-1; 8 bases map to TRBD2. V shed 2 bases, J shed 7 bases, and the junction held 8 bases outside the gene matches. Germline-derived CDR1 and CDR2 are SGHRS and YFSETQ. The CDR3 loop spans 15 amino acids. This CDR3 reads CASSFGLASDNEQFF. The CDR3 DNA reads TGCGCCAGCAGCTTTGGACTAGCAAGTGATAATGAGCAGTTCTTC.

The rearrangement uses TRBV20-1 and TRBJ2-1, with a tentative D call TRBD2 (7 bases). The CDR3 has 14 amino acids. CDR1 DFQATT and CDR2 SNEGSKA come from the germline V gene (reference sequence). CDR3: CAWGGQPPYNEQFF. The CDR3 coding sequence is TGCGCCTGGGGGGGGCAACCTCCCTACAATGAGCAGTTCTTC.

The chain is built from TRBV4-1 and TRBJ1-6; tentatively, D is TRBD1 (6 bases). V shed 5 bases and J shed 9 bases, with 17 bases lying between them. The CDR3 spans 15 residues. The germline V gene has CDR1 MGHRA and CDR2 YSYEKL. CDR3 amino acids: CASSDRTEPISPLHF. In DNA form, the CDR3 reads TGCGCCAGCAGCGACCGGACAGAGCCTATTTCACCCCTCCACTTT.

This clonotype was seen a handful of times. The chain combines TRBV7-9 with TRBJ2-5; D is perhaps TRBD2 (5 bases). The germline gives CDR1 SEHNR, CDR2 FQNEAQ (reference sequence). Trimming took 5 bases from V and 4 from J, leaving 14 bases between them. This CDR3 contains 14 residues. CDR3 DNA: TGTGCCAGCAGCCCAGTGGGAGAATCAGAGACCCAGTACTTC. Amino acid sequence: CASSPVGESETQYF.

V gene TRBV6-1 combines with J gene TRBJ2-7, with D unresolved. The CDR3 extends over 14 amino acids. The ends were cut back, 2 bases at V and 0 bases at J, with 8 bases in the middle. Germline CDR1 MNHNS, CDR2 SASEGT. DNA of the CDR3: TGTGCCAGCAGTGAACTATACTTCTCCTACGAGCAGTACTTC. It translates to CASSELYFSYEQYF.

The chain links TRBV7-2 to TRBJ2-5, with D unclear. CDR3 length: 14 amino acids. V was cut by 2 bases and J by 1 base, with 8 bases left in between. From germline, CDR1 is SGHTA and CDR2 FQGNSA. CDR3 sequence: CASSLLTGQETQYF. DNA of the CDR3: TGTGCCAGCAGCTTACTGACTGGCCAAGAGACCCAGTACTTC.

This clonotype came up a few times. The chain carries TRBV6-1 and TRBJ1-6, with no clear D. With 1 base removed from V and 7 bases from J, the gap between germline ends came to 8 bases. The CDR3 runs 14 residues. Looked up from germline, CDR1 is MNHNS and CDR2 is SASEGT. DNA for the CDR3: TGTGCCAGCAGTGAAGTTGGTAGCAATTCACCCCTCCACTTT. This encodes CASSEVGSNSPLHF.

V usage is TRBV4-3 and J usage is TRBJ2-7, with D uncertain. Trimming left V 1 base short and J 3 bases short, with 7 bases between. Germline-derived CDR1 and CDR2 are LGHNA and YSLEER. The CDR3 runs 13 residues. The CDR3, as DNA: TGCGCCAGCAGCCAAGTGCCCAACTACGAGCAGTACTTC. Its protein product is CASSQVPNYEQYF.

On this clonotype: A much more abundant neighbour one base away suggests this may be a read error. V and J are TRBV4-1 and TRBJ2-1; D gene ambiguous. The CDR3 length is 13 residues. The germline CDR1 and CDR2 sequences are MGHRA and YSYEKL. The CDR3 DNA is TGCGCCAGCAGCCAAGATATCTACAATGAGCAGTCCTTC. Its protein is CASSQDIYNEQSF.

This clonotype occurred a few times. This chain joins TRBV7-9 and TRBJ2-1; 7 bases match TRBD2. Germline V CDR1 and CDR2: SEHNR, FQNEAQ (reference sequence). V shed 2 bases and J 0 bases; nucleotides not matched to a gene: 4. There are 16 residues in the CDR3. The CDR3 nucleotides are TGTGCCAGCAGCTTAAATGGCGGGAGCTCCTACAATGAGCAGTTCTTC. Amino acid sequence: CASSLNGGSSYNEQFF.

The gene calls are TRBV12-3 or TRBV12-4 and TRBJ2-1; D ambiguous. This CDR3 region has 11 residues. V was clipped by 5 bases and J by 10 bases, with 9 bases between them. CDR3 amino acids: CASSARQEQFF. The CDR3 nucleotides read TGTGCCAGCAGTGCGAGACAAGAGCAGTTCTTC.

This rearrangement joins TRBV7-9 to TRBJ1-2, with a weak D call TRBD1 (6 bases). Germline V gene data show CDR1 as SEHNR and CDR2 as FQNEAQ (reference sequence). There are 15 residues in the CDR3. With 2 bases removed from V and 4 bases from J, the gap between germline ends came to 14 bases. The CDR3 here is CASSLSRGERYGYTF. The CDR3 DNA sequence: TGTGCCAGCAGCTTATCCAGGGGAGAACGCTATGGCTACACCTTC.

In this sample, this clonotype turned up many times. The chain combines TRBV4-1 with TRBJ1-1; D remains unclear. The CDR3 covers 15 residues. V was trimmed by 0 bases and J by 4 bases, leaving 12 bases between them. Germline CDR1 is MGHRA and CDR2 is YSYEKL. The CDR3 region has the DNA TGCGCCAGCAGCCAAGAACCGGGGTTTTTCACTGAAGCTTTCTTT. Protein product: CASSQEPGFFTEAFF.

This chain connects TRBV4-1 to TRBJ1-5; no reliable D call. The germline CDR1 and CDR2 sequences are MGHRA and YSYEKL. Trimming took off 1 base at V and 7 bases at J, with 11 bases between the two ends. This CDR3 has 14 residues. The DNA of the CDR3 is TGCGCCAGCAGCCAAGGCAGGATAGGCCAGCCCCAGCATTTT. As protein: CASSQGRIGQPQHF.

At least ten counts were recorded for this clonotype. This chain joins TRBV12-3 or TRBV12-4 and TRBJ1-2; 8 bases match TRBD1. The CDR3 has 15 residues. The ends lost 6 bases at V and 1 base at J; junction bases unmatched: 7. Written as DNA, the CDR3 is TGTGCCAGCAGCCGAGACAGGGGCTTTAACTATGGCTACACCTTC. As protein: CASSRDRGFNYGYTF.

V usage is TRBV6-1 and J usage is TRBJ2-2, with 8 bases matching TRBD1. CDR1 is MNHNS and CDR2 is SASEGT in the germline V gene. The CDR3 consists of 15 residues. J was trimmed by 1 base and V by 7 bases; bases with no gene match: 5. This CDR3 reads CASTRDRWNTGELFF. CDR3 in DNA: TGTGCCAGCACCCGGGACAGGTGGAACACCGGGGAGCTGTTTTTT.

This clonotype has ten or more counts. The V gene is TRBV10-3, the J gene TRBJ2-1; 9 nucleotides agree with TRBD1. This CDR3 comprises 18 residues. The germline gives CDR1 ENHRY, CDR2 SYGVKD. The junction had 8 bases not matched to a gene; V was cut back by 2 bases and J by 0 bases. The CDR3 bases are TGTGCCATCAGTGAGGGACAGGGGATAGTGGGCTCCTACAATGAGCAGTTCTTC. Protein: CAISEGQGIVGSYNEQFF.

CDR3 protein: CASSRRGEGEAFF. The CDR3 region has the DNA TGTGCCAGCAGCCGCAGGGGAGAGGGTGAAGCTTTCTTT. The rearrangement links TRBV7-3 to TRBJ1-1, with D tentatively TRBD1 (6 bases). CDR1 SGHTA and CDR2 FQGTGA come from the germline V gene. The CDR3 extends over 13 amino acids. Trimming removed 5 bases from V and 7 bases from J, with 14 bases in between.

The chain is built from TRBV11-2 and TRBJ2-5; D is possibly TRBD2 (5 bases). CDR1 and CDR2 from the germline V gene are SGHAT and FQNNGV. Trimming cost V 3 bases and J 0 bases, with 17 bases left between them. CDR3 length: 17 amino acids. The CDR3 region is CASSFGITWRDQETQYF. The CDR3 DNA follows: TGTGCCAGCAGCTTTGGGATTACATGGCGGGACCAAGAGACCCAGTACTTC.

This clonotype was seen only a few times. For the CDR3, the DNA is TGTGCCAGCAGTATCCAGGGAGCCCAGCCCCAGCATTTT. It encodes CASSIQGAQPQHF. The chain employs TRBV2 and TRBJ1-5; a weak D match, TRBD1 (5 bases). The germline gives CDR1 SNHLY, CDR2 FYNNEI. The CDR3 covers 13 residues. V lost 5 bases to trimming and J lost 7 bases, with 12 bases between them.

The sample holds many counts of this clonotype. The chain has TRBV7-9 and TRBJ2-7; TRBD1 matches 8 bases. The CDR3 is 16 residues long. Germline V CDR1 and CDR2: SEHNR, FQNEAQ (reference sequence). After removal of 5 bases from V and 2 bases from J, the junction contained 11 bases not matched to a gene. The CDR3 sequence: CASSPWSTGAPYEQYF. The CDR3 coding sequence is TGTGCCAGCAGCCCATGGTCGACAGGGGCCCCCTACGAGCAGTACTTC.

The CDR3 is CASSQTAEQYF. The CDR3 DNA sequence: TGTGCCAGCAGCCAAACTGCCGAGCAGTACTTC. The chain is built from TRBV14 and TRBJ2-7; the D is unclear. CDR1 SGHDN and CDR2 FVKESK come from the germline V gene. V gave up 2 bases and J gave up 6 bases, with 5 bases separating them. This CDR3 is built from 11 residues.

The rearrangement uses TRBV7-9 and TRBJ2-1, with a tentative D call TRBD2 (6 bases). The CDR3 has 14 residues. V lost 3 bases to trimming and J lost 7 bases, with 13 bases between them. Germline V gives CDR1 SEHNR, CDR2 FQNEAQ (reference sequence). CDR3 nucleotide sequence: TGTGCCAGCAGCTTTCTGGAGGGCCGGAATGAGCAGTTCTTC. Its translation: CASSFLEGRNEQFF.

This clonotype was observed a few times. This rearrangement joins TRBV14 to TRBJ2-2; a weak D match, TRBD2 (6 bases). V gave up 1 base and J gave up 1 base, with 19 bases separating them. CDR1 and CDR2 from the germline V gene are SGHDN and FVKESK. The CDR3 consists of 19 residues. CDR3 sequence (DNA): TGTGCCAGCAGCCAAGTCCCCCCATGTGCCGGGAGGAACACCGGGGAGCTGTTTTTT. This encodes CASSQVPPCAGRNTGELFF.

This clonotype occurred many times. The chain links TRBV5-1 to TRBJ2-3; possible D gene TRBD2, 6 bases. CDR1 SGHRS and CDR2 YFSETQ come from the germline V gene. The V gene lost 4 bases and the J gene lost 11 bases, with 17 bases spanning the gap. CDR3 length: 13 amino acids. The CDR3 sequence is CASSLSPPGLQYF. In DNA, the CDR3 is TGCGCCAGCAGCCTTTCACCGCCGGGACTGCAGTATTTT.

Ten or more counts support this clonotype. This chain links TRBV6-5 with TRBJ2-7, with 9 bases fitting TRBD1. Germline CDR1 and CDR2: MNHEY and SVGAGI. The V segment lost 5 bases and the J segment 4 bases; nucleotides outside the gene matches: 6. The CDR3 covers 14 residues. The CDR3 nucleotides read TGTGCCAGCAGTCCAGGACAGGGGAAGTACGAGCAGTACTTC. Its translation: CASSPGQGKYEQYF.

Only a few counts were recorded for this clonotype. J is TRBJ1-2 and V is TRBV20-1, with 8 bases that match TRBD1. The germline gives CDR1 DFQATT, CDR2 SNEGSKA (reference sequence). J gave up 2 bases and V 1 base, and 9 bases lay outside the gene matches. CDR3 length: 16 amino acids. The CDR3 spells CSARGYRQGPNYGYTF. In nucleotides, the CDR3 is TGCAGTGCTAGAGGATATCGACAGGGGCCCAACTATGGCTACACCTTC.